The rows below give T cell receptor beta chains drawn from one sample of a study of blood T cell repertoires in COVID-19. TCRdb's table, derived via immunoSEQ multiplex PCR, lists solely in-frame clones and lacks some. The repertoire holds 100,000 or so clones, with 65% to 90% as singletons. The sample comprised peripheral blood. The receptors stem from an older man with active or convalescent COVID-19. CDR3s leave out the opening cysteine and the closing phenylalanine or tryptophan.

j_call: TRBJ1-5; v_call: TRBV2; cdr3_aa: ASSATGTSSNQPQH
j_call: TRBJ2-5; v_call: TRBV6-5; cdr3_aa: ASSYSGQGTGETQY
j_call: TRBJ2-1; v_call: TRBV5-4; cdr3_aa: ASSFRGGLYNEQF
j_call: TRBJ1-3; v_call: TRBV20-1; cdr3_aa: SASPGRAGNTIY
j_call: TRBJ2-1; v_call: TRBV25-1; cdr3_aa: ASSVPGLASYNEQF
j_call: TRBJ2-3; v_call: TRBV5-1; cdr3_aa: ASSATGGLNTDTQY
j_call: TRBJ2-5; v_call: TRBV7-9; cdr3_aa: ASSPWTSGKETQY
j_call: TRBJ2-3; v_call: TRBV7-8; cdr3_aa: ASSLGASGVITDTQY
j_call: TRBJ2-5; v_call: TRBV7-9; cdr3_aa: ASSKTGDLMAQY
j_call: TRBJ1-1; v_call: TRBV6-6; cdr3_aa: ASRLQGGAF
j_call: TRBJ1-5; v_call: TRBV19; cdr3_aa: ASSQGTGRQQPQH
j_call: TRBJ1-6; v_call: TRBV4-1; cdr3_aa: ASSQEGTGSSPLH
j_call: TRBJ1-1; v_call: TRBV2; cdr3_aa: ASSDQGGSNTEAF
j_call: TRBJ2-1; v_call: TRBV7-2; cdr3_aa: ASSLSSGASYNEQF
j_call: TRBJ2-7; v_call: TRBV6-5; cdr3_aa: ASSYEVGRGSEQY
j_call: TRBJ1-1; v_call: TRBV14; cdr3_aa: ASSQYSGPNTEAF
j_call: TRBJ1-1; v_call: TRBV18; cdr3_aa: ASSPRREANTEAF
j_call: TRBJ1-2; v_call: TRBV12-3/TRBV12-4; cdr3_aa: ASSFLVVDGYT
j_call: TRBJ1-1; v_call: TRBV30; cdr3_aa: AWSPGGGNTEAF
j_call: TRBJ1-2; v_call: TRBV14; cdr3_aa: ASSRLKAYGYT
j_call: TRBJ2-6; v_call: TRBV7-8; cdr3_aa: ASSLRRSHSGANVLT
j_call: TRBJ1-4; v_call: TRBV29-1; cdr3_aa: SARQGGDEKLF
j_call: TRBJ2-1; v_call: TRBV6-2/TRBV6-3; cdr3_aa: ASSQRRGTSGGNEQF
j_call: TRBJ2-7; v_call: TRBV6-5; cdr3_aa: ASGNSYEQY
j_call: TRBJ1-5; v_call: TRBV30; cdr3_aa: AWSQFSNQPQH
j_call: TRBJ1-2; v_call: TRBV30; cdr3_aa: AWTGQNNYGYT
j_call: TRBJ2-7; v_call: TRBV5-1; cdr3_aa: ASSFSRDSSYEQY
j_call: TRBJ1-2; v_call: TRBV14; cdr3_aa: ASSRQGTYGYT
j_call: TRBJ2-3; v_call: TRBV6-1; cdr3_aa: ASSEGRGGRGSTDTQY
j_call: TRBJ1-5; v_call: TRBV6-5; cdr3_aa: ASNSDRGPQPQH
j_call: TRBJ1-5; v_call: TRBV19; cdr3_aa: ASTSSGGAWQPQH